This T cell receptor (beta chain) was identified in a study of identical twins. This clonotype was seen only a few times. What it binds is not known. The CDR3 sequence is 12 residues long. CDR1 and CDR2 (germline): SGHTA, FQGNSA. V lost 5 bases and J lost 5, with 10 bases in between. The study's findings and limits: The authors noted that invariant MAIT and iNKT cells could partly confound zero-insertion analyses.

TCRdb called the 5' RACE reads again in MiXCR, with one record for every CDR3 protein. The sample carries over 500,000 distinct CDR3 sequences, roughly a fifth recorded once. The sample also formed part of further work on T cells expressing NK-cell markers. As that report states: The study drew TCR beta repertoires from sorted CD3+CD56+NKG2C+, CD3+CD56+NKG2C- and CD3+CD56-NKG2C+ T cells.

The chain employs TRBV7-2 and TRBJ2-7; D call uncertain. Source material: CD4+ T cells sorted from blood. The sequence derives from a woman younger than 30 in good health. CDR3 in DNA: TGTGCCAGCAGCCTGTATGGGCACGAGCAGTACTTC. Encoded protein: CASSLYGHEQYF.